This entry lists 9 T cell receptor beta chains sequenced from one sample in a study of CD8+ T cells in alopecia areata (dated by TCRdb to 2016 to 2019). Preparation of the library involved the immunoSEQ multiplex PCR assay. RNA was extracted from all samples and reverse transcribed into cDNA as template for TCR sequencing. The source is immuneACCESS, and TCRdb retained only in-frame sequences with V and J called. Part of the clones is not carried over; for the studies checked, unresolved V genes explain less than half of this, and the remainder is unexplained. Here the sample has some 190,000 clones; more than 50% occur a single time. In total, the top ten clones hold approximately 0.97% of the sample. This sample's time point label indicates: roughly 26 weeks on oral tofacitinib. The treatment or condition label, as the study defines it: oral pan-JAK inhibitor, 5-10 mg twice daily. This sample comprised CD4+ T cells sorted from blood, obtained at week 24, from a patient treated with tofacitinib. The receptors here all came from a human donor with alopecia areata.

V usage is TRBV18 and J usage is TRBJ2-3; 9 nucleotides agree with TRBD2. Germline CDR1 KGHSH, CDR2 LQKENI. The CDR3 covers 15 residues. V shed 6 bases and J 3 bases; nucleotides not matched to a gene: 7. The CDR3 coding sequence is TGTGCCAGCTCCGAACCGGGACTAGCAACAGATACGCAGTATTTT. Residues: CASSEPGLATDTQYF.

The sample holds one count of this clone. The chain's CDR3 is CATSRDRQAGRELFF. CDR3 sequence (DNA): TGTGCCACCAGCAGAGATCGACAGGCGGGCCGGGAGCTGTTTTTT. The chain is built from TRBV15 and TRBJ2-2; tentative D call: TRBD1 (6 bases). The V gene's germline CDR1 is LNHNV and CDR2 YYDKDF (reference sequence). This CDR3 is 15 amino acids long. V shed 0 bases and J shed 9 bases, with 14 bases lying between them.

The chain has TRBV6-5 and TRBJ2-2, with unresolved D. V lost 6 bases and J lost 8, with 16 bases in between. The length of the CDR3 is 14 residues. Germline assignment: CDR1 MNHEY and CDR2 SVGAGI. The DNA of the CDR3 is TGTGCCAGCAGAAGAGATTCGGCCTTGGGGGAGCTGTTTTTT. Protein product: CASRRDSALGELFF.

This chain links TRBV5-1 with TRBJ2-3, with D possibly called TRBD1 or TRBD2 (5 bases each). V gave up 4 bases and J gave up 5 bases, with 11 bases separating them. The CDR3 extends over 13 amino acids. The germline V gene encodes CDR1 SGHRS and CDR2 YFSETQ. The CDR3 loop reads CASSIGTVDTQYF. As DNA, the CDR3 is TGCGCCAGCAGCATTGGGACGGTAGATACGCAGTATTTT. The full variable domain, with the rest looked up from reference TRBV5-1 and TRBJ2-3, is KAGVTQTPRYLIKTRGQQVTLSCSPISGHRSVSWYQQTPGQGLQFLFEYFSETQRNKGNFPGRFSGRQFSNSRSEMNVSTLELGDSALYLCASSIGTVDTQYFGPGTRLTVL.

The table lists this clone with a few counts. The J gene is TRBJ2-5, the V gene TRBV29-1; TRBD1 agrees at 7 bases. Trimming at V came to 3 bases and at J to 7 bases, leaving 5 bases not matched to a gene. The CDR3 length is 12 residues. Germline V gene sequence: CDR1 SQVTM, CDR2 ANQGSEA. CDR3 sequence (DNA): TGCAGCGTTGATAGACAGGGTGGGACCCAGTACTTC. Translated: CSVDRQGGTQYF.

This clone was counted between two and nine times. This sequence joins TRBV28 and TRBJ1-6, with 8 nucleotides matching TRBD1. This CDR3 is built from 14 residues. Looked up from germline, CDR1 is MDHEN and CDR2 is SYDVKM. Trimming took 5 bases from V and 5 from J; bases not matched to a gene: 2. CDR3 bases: TGTGCCAGCAGTACGACAGGGGATAATTCACCCCTCCACTTT. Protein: CASSTTGDNSPLHF.

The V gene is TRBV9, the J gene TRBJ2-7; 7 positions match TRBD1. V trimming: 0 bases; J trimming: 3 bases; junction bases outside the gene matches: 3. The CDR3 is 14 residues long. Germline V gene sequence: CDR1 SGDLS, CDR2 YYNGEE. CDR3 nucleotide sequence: TGTGCCAGCAGCGTAGGTGACAGGGTCTACGAGCAGTACTTC. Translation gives CASSVGDRVYEQYF.

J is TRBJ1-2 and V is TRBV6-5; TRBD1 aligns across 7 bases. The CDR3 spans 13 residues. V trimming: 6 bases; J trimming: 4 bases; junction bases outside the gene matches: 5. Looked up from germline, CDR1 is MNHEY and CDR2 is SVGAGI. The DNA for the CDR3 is TGTGCCAGCAGACAGGGGAAAAGCTATGGCTACACCTTC. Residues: CASRQGKSYGYTF.

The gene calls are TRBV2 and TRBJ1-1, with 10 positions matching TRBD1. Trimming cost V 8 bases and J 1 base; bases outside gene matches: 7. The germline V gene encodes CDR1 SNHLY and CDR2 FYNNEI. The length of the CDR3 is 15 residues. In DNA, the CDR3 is TGTGCCAGCCGCCCTGGGACAGGGGAGAACACTGAAGCTTTCTTT. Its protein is CASRPGTGENTEAFF. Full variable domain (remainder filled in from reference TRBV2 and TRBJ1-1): EPEVTQTPSHQVTQMGQEVILRCVPISNHLYFYWYRQILGQKVEFLVSFYNNEISEKSEIFDDQFSVERPDGSNFTLKIRSTKLEDSAMYFCASRPGTGENTEAFFGQGTRLTVV.